This paragraph reports one TCR beta chain. Scientists amplified the TCR beta CDR3 regions from RNA transcripts. In the first round, RT-PCR was carried out with HTBI primers, and a multiplex PCR formed the second round. Each CDR3 protein is one row after TCRdb ran MiXCR on the multiplex PCR reads. This sample has a few hundred thousand distinct CDR3 sequences, with 15% to 17% found just once. The sample comes from a study of Graves' ophthalmopathy and Graves' hyperthyroidism. Germline values: CDR1 MNHEY, CDR2 SVGAGI. There are 14 residues in the CDR3. The sample comprised peripheral blood. This receptor was obtained from a young woman with stable Graves' hyperthyroidism. The rearrangement links TRBV6-5 to TRBJ2-2, with D possibly being TRBD2 (5 bases). CDR3: CASVSVANTGELFF. The CDR3, as DNA: TGTGCTAGCGTTAGCGTGGCGAACACCGGGGAGCTGTTTTTT.